This TCR beta chain was identified during a study of T cells after yellow fever vaccination. The trim removed 6 bases at V and 3 bases at J, leaving 5 bases unmatched. Germline V gives CDR1 SNHLY, CDR2 FYNNEI. The CDR3 covers 13 residues. Overall study results and limits: Clonotypes appearing in both CD4 and CD8 compartments existed, and their share was small. After the booster, approximately 96% of CD4 and more than 85% of CD8 primary-response clones were re-detected. Bulk-population clonotypes that are abundant could appear as contaminants in FACS-sorted repertoires.

This clonotype came up a few times. The antigen is unknown. Production of TCR cDNA was by 5'RACE template switching, which also added a universal primer site and UMIs. TCRdb processed the 5' RACE reads anew with MiXCR; each CDR3 protein has one entry. The sample lists approximately 550,000 distinct CDR3 sequences; about a fifth were seen once. This TCR came from a man aged 25-40 years who received the YFV17D yellow fever vaccine. The sequencing here drew on PBMCs, taken 15 days after the yellow fever booster vaccination. The J gene is TRBJ2-7, the V gene TRBV2, with 7 positions matching TRBD1. Written as DNA, the CDR3 is TGTGCCAGCAGGCGGACAGGCGTCTACGAGCAGTACTTC. As protein: CASRRTGVYEQYF. Together with reference TRBV2 and TRBJ2-7, the CDR3 gives the full variable domain: EPEVTQTPSHQVTQMGQEVILRCVPISNHLYFYWYRQILGQKVEFLVSFYNNEISEKSEIFDDQFSVERPDGSNFTLKIRSTKLEDSAMYFCASRRTGVYEQYFGPGTRLTVT.